This is a list of T cell receptor beta chains from one sample in a study of T cells in tuberculosis. Produced via immunoSEQ multiplex PCR; TCRdb's table is partial and in-frame only. This table has 50,000 or so clones, 70% to 90% appearing once. The sequenced material came from CD1b-GMM tetramer-negative cells sorted from PBMCs. The receptors stem from an adult woman with latent tuberculosis. CDR3s include the opening cysteine and the closing phenylalanine or tryptophan.

V gene: TRBV10-3
CDR3 protein: CAISEANNEQFF

V gene: TRBV29-1
CDR3 protein: CSVVLGQSWETQYF

V gene: TRBV19
CDR3 protein: CASSIAGQGSYEQYF

V gene: TRBV2
CDR3 protein: CASSTGHFNEQFF

V gene: TRBV15
CDR3 protein: CATSKSSYNSPLHF

V gene: TRBV18
CDR3 protein: CASSPPTGLGTEAFF

V gene: TRBV19
CDR3 protein: CASSIQVGGASEQYF

V gene: TRBV27
CDR3 protein: CASSSIRTSADTQYF

V gene: TRBV5-4
CDR3 protein: CASSWGSSGGAYEQYF

V gene: TRBV7-8
CDR3 protein: CASGHRGTNTDTQYF

V gene: TRBV18
CDR3 protein: CASSTGTGTSGNTIYF

V gene: TRBV28
CDR3 protein: CASSSRLADSEQYF

V gene: TRBV6-5
CDR3 protein: CASSVDRNTEAFF

V gene: TRBV4-3
CDR3 protein: CASSRDSLSYEQYF

V gene: TRBV2
CDR3 protein: CARKGSGNTIYF

V gene: TRBV9
CDR3 protein: CASSPRHGVGNTIYF

V gene: TRBV28
CDR3 protein: CASSSRLAGTNEQFF

V gene: TRBV7-2
CDR3 protein: CASSPWGPAQYF

V gene: TRBV19
CDR3 protein: CASRDREAEPQHF

V gene: TRBV6-1
CDR3 protein: CASSPGDYSKETQYF

V gene: TRBV10-3
CDR3 protein: CAISDSGTGTDTQYF

V gene: TRBV30
CDR3 protein: CALTGWEPYEQYF

V gene: TRBV28
CDR3 protein: CASSPLTSGRNEQYF

V gene: TRBV4-3
CDR3 protein: CASSQRQGFYGELFF